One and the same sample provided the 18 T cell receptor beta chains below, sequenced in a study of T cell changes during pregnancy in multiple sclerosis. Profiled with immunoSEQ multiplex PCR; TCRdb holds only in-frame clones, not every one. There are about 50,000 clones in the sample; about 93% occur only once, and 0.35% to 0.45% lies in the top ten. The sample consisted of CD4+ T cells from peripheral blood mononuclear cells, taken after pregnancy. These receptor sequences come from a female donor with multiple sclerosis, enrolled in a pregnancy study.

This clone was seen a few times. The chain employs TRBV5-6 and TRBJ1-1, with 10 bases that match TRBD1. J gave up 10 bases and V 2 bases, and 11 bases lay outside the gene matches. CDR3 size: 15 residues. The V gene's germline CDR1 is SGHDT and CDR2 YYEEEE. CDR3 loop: CASSLAGTGDSGAFF. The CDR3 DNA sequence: TGTGCCAGCAGCTTAGCCGGGACAGGGGACTCGGGAGCTTTCTTT.

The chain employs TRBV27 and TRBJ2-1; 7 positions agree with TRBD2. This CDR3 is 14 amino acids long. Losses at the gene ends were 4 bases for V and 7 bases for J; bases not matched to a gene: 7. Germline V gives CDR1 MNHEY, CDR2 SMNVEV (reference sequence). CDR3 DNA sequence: TGTGCCAGCAGTTACTGGGGGGGGAGGAATGAGCAGTTCTTC. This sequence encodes CASSYWGGRNEQFF.

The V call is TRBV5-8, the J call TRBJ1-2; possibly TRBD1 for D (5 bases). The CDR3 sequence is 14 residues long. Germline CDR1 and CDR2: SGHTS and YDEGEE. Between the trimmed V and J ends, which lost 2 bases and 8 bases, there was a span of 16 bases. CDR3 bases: TGTGCCAGCAGCTTACCGCGGGGGGTCGGGGGCTACACCTTC. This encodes CASSLPRGVGGYTF.

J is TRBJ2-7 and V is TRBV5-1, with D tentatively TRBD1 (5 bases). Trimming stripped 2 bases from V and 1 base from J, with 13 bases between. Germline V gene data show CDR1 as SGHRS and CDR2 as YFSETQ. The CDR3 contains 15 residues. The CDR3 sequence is CASSFSQGSSYEQYF. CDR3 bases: TGCGCCAGCAGCTTTAGCCAGGGCTCATCCTACGAGCAGTACTTC.

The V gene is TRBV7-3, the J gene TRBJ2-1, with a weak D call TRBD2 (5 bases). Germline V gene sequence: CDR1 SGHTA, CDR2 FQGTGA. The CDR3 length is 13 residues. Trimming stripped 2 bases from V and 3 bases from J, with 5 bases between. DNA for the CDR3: TGTGCCAGCAGCTTAGGACTCTACAATGAGCAGTTCTTC. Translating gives CASSLGLYNEQFF.

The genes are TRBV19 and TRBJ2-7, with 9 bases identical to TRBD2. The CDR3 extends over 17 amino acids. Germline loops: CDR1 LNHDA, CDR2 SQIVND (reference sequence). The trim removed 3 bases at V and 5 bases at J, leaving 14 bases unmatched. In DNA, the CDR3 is TGTGCCAGTAGTATTGGCTTCGGCGGGAGGGGATGGCACGAGCAGTACTTC. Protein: CASSIGFGGRGWHEQYF.

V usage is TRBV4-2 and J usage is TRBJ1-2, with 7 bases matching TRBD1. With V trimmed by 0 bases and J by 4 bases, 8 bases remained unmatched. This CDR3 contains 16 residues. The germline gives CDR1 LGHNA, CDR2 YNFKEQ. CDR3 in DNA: TGTGCCAGCAGCCAAGAGTGGAGACAGGGTTCCTATGGCTACACCTTC. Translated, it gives CASSQEWRQGSYGYTF.

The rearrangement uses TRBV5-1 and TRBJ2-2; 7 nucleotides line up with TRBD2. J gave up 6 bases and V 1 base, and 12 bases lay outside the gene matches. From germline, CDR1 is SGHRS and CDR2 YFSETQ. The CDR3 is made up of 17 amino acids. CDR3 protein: CASSLRFMGGHAGELFF. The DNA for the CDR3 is TGCGCCAGCAGCTTGAGGTTTATGGGAGGGCACGCCGGGGAGCTGTTTTTT.

The CDR3, as DNA: TGCGCCAGCAGCCAAGGGGGGGGGCGGGAGCTTGTAGATACGCAGTATTTT. It specifies CASSQGGGRELVDTQYF. The chain employs TRBV4-1 and TRBJ2-3, with D tentatively TRBD2 (7 bases). The CDR3 has 17 residues. V was clipped by 1 base and J by 5 bases, with 19 bases between them. The V gene's germline CDR1 is MGHRA and CDR2 YSYEKL.

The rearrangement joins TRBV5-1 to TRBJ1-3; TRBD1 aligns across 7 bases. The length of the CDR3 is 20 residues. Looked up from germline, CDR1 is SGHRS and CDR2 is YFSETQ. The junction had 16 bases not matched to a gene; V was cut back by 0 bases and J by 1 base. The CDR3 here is CASSLDLMGDSLQSGNTIYF. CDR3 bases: TGCGCCAGCAGCTTGGACCTGATGGGGGACAGCCTTCAATCTGGAAACACCATATATTTT.

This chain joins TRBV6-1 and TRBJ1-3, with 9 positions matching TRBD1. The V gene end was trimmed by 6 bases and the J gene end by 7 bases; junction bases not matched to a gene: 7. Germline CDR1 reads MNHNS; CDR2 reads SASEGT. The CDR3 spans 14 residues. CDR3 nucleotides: TGTGCCAGCAGAGGGACAGGGACGGGGAACACCATATATTTT. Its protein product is CASRGTGTGNTIYF.

CDR3: CASSAGLAGGSYEQYF. The DNA of the CDR3 is TGTGCCAGCAGCGCTGGACTAGCGGGAGGGAGTTACGAGCAGTACTTC. This chain connects TRBV7-9 to TRBJ2-7, with 15 positions matching TRBD2. V dropped 5 bases and J dropped 4; count of bases not matched to a gene: 6. This CDR3 has 16 amino acids. Per the germline V gene, CDR1 is SEHNR and CDR2 is FQNEAQ (reference sequence).

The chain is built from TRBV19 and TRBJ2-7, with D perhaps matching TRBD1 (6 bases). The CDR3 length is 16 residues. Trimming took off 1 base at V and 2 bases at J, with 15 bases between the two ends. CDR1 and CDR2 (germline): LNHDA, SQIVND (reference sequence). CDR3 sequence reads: CASSIVGQLKPYEQYF. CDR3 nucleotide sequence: TGTGCCAGTAGTATAGTAGGACAGTTAAAGCCCTACGAGCAGTACTTC.

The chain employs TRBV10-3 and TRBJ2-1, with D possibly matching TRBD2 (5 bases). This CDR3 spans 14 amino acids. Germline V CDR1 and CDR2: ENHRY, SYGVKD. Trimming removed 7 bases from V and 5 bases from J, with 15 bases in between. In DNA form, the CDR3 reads TGTGCCATCAAATCCGGGGTGGTAAACAATGAGCAGTTCTTC. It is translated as CAIKSGVVNNEQFF.

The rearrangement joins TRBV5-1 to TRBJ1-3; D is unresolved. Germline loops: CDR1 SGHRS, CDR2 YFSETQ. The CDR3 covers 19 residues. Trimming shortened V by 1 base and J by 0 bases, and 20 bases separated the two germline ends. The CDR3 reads CASSLFPSGPGSSGNTIYF. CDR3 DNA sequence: TGCGCCAGCAGCTTGTTTCCGAGCGGGCCGGGGAGCTCTGGAAACACCATATATTTT.

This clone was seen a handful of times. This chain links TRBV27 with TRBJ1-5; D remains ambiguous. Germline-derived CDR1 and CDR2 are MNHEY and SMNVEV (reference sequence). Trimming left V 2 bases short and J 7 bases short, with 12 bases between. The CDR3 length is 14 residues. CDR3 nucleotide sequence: TGTGCCAGCAGTTTACACCACCCGAGCCAGCCCCAGCATTTT. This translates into CASSLHHPSQPQHF.

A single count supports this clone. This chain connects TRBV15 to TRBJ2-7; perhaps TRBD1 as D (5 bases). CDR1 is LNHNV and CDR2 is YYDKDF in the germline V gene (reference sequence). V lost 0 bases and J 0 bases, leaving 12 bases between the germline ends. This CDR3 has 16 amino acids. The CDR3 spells CATSRDGQGFSYEQYF. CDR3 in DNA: TGTGCCACCAGCAGAGATGGCCAGGGATTCTCCTACGAGCAGTACTTC.

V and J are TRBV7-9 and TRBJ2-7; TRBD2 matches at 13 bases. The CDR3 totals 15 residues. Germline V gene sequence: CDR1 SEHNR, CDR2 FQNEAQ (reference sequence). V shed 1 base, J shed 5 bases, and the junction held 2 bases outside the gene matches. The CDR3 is CASSLGTSGRDEQYF. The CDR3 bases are TGTGCCAGCAGCTTAGGGACTAGCGGGAGAGACGAGCAGTACTTC.